This entry features one TCR beta chain sequence. Repertoires were generated with immunoSEQ multiplex PCR, while TCRdb's copy carries only in-frame clones and drops some. The sample includes more than 25,000 clones, 90% to 95% of them seen just once. This sample was taken from a study of T cells in pancreatic ductal adenocarcinoma. The germline gives CDR1 SGHVS, CDR2 FQNEAQ. V lost 2 bases to trimming and J lost 9 bases, with 16 bases between them. The CDR3 is 14 residues long. The selected patients with pancreatic ductal adenocarcinoma had surgery but no neoadjuvant therapy. J is TRBJ1-1 and V is TRBV7-8, with unresolved D. Sequenced material: PBMCs. The sequence was obtained from a human donor with pancreatic ductal adenocarcinoma. In nucleotides, the CDR3 is TGTGCCAGCAGCTTAACGACCGGGAATTCAAAAGCTTTCTTT. It translates to CASSLTTGNSKAFF.